Each of the 26 T cell receptor beta chains below was sequenced from the same sample in a study of T cell responses to AZD1222 COVID-19 vaccine. Sequencing was performed with immunoSEQ multiplex PCR; in TCRdb, only in-frame clones are kept and a portion is missing. The sample has approximately 50,000 clones, 75% to 90% seen once. The material sequenced was peripheral blood, taken on day 0 of MenACWY control vaccination. The receptors were sampled from an adult in good health.

CDR3 loop: CASSRQGTDTQYF. The DNA for the CDR3 is TGTGCCAGCTCACGCCAGGGCACAGATACGCAGTATTTT. This sequence joins TRBV18 and TRBJ2-3; D not certain. The CDR3 spans 13 residues. The V gene lost 4 bases and the J gene lost 1 base, with 6 bases spanning the gap. In germline, CDR1 is KGHSH, CDR2 LQKENI.

This clone was seen more than once but under ten times. The rearrangement links TRBV5-1 to TRBJ2-1, with 8 bases lining up with TRBD1. In germline, CDR1 is SGHRS, CDR2 YFSETQ. With 4 bases clipped from V and 9 bases from J, the junction kept 12 bases outside the gene matches. This CDR3 contains 15 residues. DNA for the CDR3: TGCGCCAGCAGCCGAACACAGGGGGTCCGGGGTGAGCAGTTCTTC. Amino acid sequence: CASSRTQGVRGEQFF.

On this clone itself: Other DNA sequences in this sample translate to the same CDR3. The rearrangement uses TRBV9 and TRBJ1-6; D unclear. V was pared by 0 bases and J by 8 bases, with 6 bases between. The germline V gene has CDR1 SGDLS and CDR2 YYNGEE. The CDR3 runs to 13 residues. CDR3 sequence: CASSVGRDSPLHF. The DNA of the CDR3 is TGTGCCAGCAGCGTAGGGCGGGATTCACCCCTCCACTTT.

This clone showed up just a few times. This rearrangement joins TRBV27 to TRBJ2-1; 10 bases match TRBD2. The CDR3 runs to 16 residues. V lost 2 bases, J lost 6 bases, and 7 bases stayed unmatched. CDR1 and CDR2 (germline): MNHEY, SMNVEV (reference sequence). The CDR3 coding sequence is TGTGCCAGCAGTTTACTAGCGGGAGTATGGGGCAATGAGCAGTTCTTC. Its protein is CASSLLAGVWGNEQFF.

This chain joins TRBV6-2 or TRBV6-3 and TRBJ1-5; D uncertain. Per the germline V gene, CDR1 is MNHEY and CDR2 is SVGEGT. V shed 5 bases and J shed 6 bases, with 17 bases lying between them. This CDR3 comprises 15 residues. The CDR3 sequence is CASSPTGPTGQPQHF. Written as DNA, the CDR3 is TGTGCCAGCAGTCCCACCGGGCCGACGGGTCAGCCCCAGCATTTT.

The V and J genes are TRBV24-1 and TRBJ1-5, with 7 nucleotides matching TRBD1. CDR1 is KGHDR and CDR2 is SFDVKD in the germline V gene. The CDR3 sequence is 15 residues long. The V gene end was trimmed by 3 bases and the J gene end by 2 bases; junction bases not matched to a gene: 3. CDR3 residues: CATSDTGEGNQPQHF. The CDR3 coding sequence is TGTGCCACCAGTGATACAGGGGAAGGCAATCAGCCCCAGCATTTT.

V usage is TRBV7-8 and J usage is TRBJ1-4; TRBD1 matches at 9 bases. Per the germline V gene, CDR1 is SGHVS and CDR2 is FQNEAQ. V was clipped by 5 bases and J by 5 bases; unmatched bases: 6. The CDR3 consists of 15 residues. The CDR3, as DNA: TGTGCCAGCAGCACCAACAGGGGGCGGAATGAAAAACTGTTTTTT. Translating it yields CASSTNRGRNEKLFF.

This chain connects TRBV30 to TRBJ2-7; D might be TRBD1 (6 bases). The germline V gene encodes CDR1 GTSNPN and CDR2 SVGIG (reference sequence). The germline V and J ends were trimmed by 3 bases and 2 bases, with 14 bases remaining between them. CDR3 size: 14 residues. The CDR3 DNA reads as TGTGCCTGGAGCCGAACAGGGCTCACCTACGAGCAGTACTTC. Translation gives CAWSRTGLTYEQYF.

The chain combines TRBV2 with TRBJ2-7; the D gene is possibly TRBD2 (6 bases). The germline CDR1 and CDR2 sequences are SNHLY and FYNNEI. Trimming cost V 2 bases and J 4 bases, with 24 bases left between them. This CDR3 has 18 residues. CDR3 loop: CASSEKSGRSMFGYEQYF. The CDR3 DNA reads as TGTGCCAGCAGTGAAAAGTCAGGGAGGTCTATGTTTGGGTACGAGCAGTACTTC.

The V gene is TRBV5-1, the J gene TRBJ2-3, with D possibly TRBD1 on 6 matching bases. CDR1 and CDR2 from the germline V gene are SGHRS and YFSETQ. Trimming shortened V by 4 bases and J by 1 base, and 16 bases separated the two germline ends. The CDR3 loop spans 16 amino acids. The CDR3 here is CASSRGRAGGTDTQYF. The CDR3 nucleotides read TGCGCCAGCAGCCGAGGTAGGGCAGGGGGCACAGATACGCAGTATTTT.

V and J are TRBV12-3 or TRBV12-4 and TRBJ1-2; tentative D call: TRBD1 (5 bases). The CDR3 contains 13 residues. Trimming cost V 6 bases and J 3 bases, with 11 bases left between them. The CDR3 here is CASSPRGDYGYTF. CDR3 sequence (DNA): TGTGCCAGCAGCCCGAGGGGCGACTATGGCTACACCTTC.

V usage is TRBV6-2 or TRBV6-3 and J usage is TRBJ1-5; D is possibly TRBD1 (5 bases). The CDR3 runs to 18 residues. Trimming took off 0 bases at V and 2 bases at J, with 17 bases between the two ends. Germline-derived CDR1 and CDR2 are MNHEY and SVGEGT. The CDR3 protein is CASSYSPGPNPGNQPQHF. The CDR3 DNA reads as TGTGCCAGCAGTTACTCGCCGGGACCGAATCCAGGCAATCAGCCCCAGCATTTT.

This chain uses TRBV6-5 with TRBJ2-4, with 8 bases lining up with TRBD2. The germline V gene encodes CDR1 MNHEY and CDR2 SVGAGI. The V segment lost 6 bases and the J segment 3 bases; nucleotides outside the gene matches: 7. This CDR3 has 15 residues. The CDR3 coding sequence is TGTGCCAGCAGGGCAGCGGGAGCTCTCAAAAACATTCAGTACTTC. It yields the protein CASRAAGALKNIQYF.

The chain uses TRBV3-1 (or the pseudogene TRBV3-2) and TRBJ2-5; a weak D match, TRBD2 (5 bases). Looked up from germline, CDR1 is LGHDT and CDR2 is YNNKEL (reference sequence). This CDR3 is built from 16 residues. Trimming took off 4 bases at V and 2 bases at J, with 17 bases between the two ends. In DNA form, the CDR3 reads TGTGCCAGCAGCCGGATGGACTTCCCTATTCAAGAGACCCAGTACTTC. Its protein product is CASSRMDFPIQETQYF.

The genes are TRBV6-5 and TRBJ1-5; D perhaps matches TRBD1 (5 bases). There are 15 residues in the CDR3. CDR1 and CDR2 (germline): MNHEY, SVGAGI. Trimming left V 0 bases short and J 6 bases short, with 12 bases between. This CDR3 is CASSYSAGIGQPQHF. The CDR3 DNA sequence: TGTGCCAGCAGTTACTCCGCAGGGATTGGTCAGCCCCAGCATTTT.

The genes are TRBV7-8 and TRBJ1-1; 7 bases match TRBD1. Germline CDR1 is SGHVS and CDR2 is FQNEAQ. The CDR3 spans 16 residues. The V segment lost 5 bases and the J segment 1 base; nucleotides outside the gene matches: 10. This CDR3 reads CASSVYTGEGNTEAFF. The CDR3 DNA is TGTGCCAGCAGCGTTTATACAGGGGAGGGGAACACTGAAGCTTTCTTT.

This chain uses TRBV30 with TRBJ1-1, with D unclear. Germline-derived CDR1 and CDR2 are GTSNPN and SVGIG (reference sequence). V was shortened by 0 bases and J by 5 bases, with 10 bases between the two germline ends. The CDR3 totals 13 residues. The CDR3 reads CAWSVRGVTEAFF. CDR3 sequence (DNA): TGTGCCTGGAGTGTACGTGGGGTAACTGAAGCTTTCTTT. Based on the CDR3 plus reference TRBV30 and TRBJ1-1, the full variable domain is SQTIHQWPATLVQPVGSPLSLECTVEGTSNPNLYWYRQAAGRGLQLLFYSVGIGQISSEVPQNLSASRPQDRQFILSSKKLLLSDSGFYLCAWSVRGVTEAFFGQGTRLTVV.

The table lists this clone with a count of one. The chain combines TRBV5-1 with TRBJ2-2, with D uncertain. CDR3 length: 15 amino acids. V lost 3 bases and J 6 bases, leaving 15 bases between the germline ends. Germline V gene data show CDR1 as SGHRS and CDR2 as YFSETQ. CDR3 DNA sequence: TGCGCCAGCAGCTGGAGCAGTACCCTGGCCGGGGAGCTGTTTTTT. Translating gives CASSWSSTLAGELFF.

The gene calls are TRBV5-4 and TRBJ1-2, with a weak D call TRBD1 (5 bases). The CDR3 length is 13 residues. V was pared by 4 bases and J by 12 bases, with 19 bases between. Per germline, CDR1 SGHNT and CDR2 YYREEE (reference sequence). The CDR3 sequence: CASSTGGRESHTF. The CDR3 DNA is TGTGCCAGCAGCACTGGAGGCAGGGAGTCCCACACCTTC.

The chain combines TRBV7-9 with TRBJ1-1, with D maybe TRBD1 (6 bases). The length of the CDR3 is 16 residues. V was trimmed by 1 base and J by 1 base, leaving 13 bases between them. Germline CDR1 is SEHNR and CDR2 is FQNEAQ (reference sequence). The CDR3 coding sequence is TGTGCCAGCAGCTTAGTAGGGGCAGGGGCGAACACTGAAGCTTTCTTT. This translates into CASSLVGAGANTEAFF.

The chain uses TRBV19 and TRBJ1-4, with D uncertain. This CDR3 comprises 17 residues. Germline CDR1 and CDR2: LNHDA and SQIVND (reference sequence). Trimming shortened V by 4 bases and J by 7 bases, and 22 bases separated the two germline ends. CDR3 nucleotide sequence: TGTGCCAGTAGTACCCCACGCGAGGGTGCTTTCGGTGAAAAACTGTTTTTT. Translated: CASSTPREGAFGEKLFF.

The chain employs TRBV28 and TRBJ2-6; 11 bases are a match to TRBD2. This CDR3 has 21 amino acids. CDR1 and CDR2 from the germline V gene are MDHEN and SYDVKM. V was clipped by 6 bases and J by 1 base; unmatched bases: 17. CDR3 protein: CASSPNSNLAGGGSGANVLTF. In DNA form, the CDR3 reads TGTGCCAGCAGCCCAAACTCGAACCTAGCGGGAGGTGGGTCTGGGGCCAACGTCCTGACTTTC.

The chain recombines TRBV9 with TRBJ1-2; 8 positions match TRBD1. CDR1 SGDLS and CDR2 YYNGEE come from the germline V gene. CDR3 size: 16 residues. V lost 3 bases to trimming and J lost 0 bases; unmatched junction nucleotides: 7. CDR3 sequence (DNA): TGTGCCAGCAGCGGTCCCAGGGGGCGTCCTAACTATGGCTACACCTTC. This codes for CASSGPRGRPNYGYTF.

The chain employs TRBV11-2 and TRBJ1-2; no firm D call. Trimming shortened V by 4 bases and J by 2 bases, and 14 bases separated the two germline ends. The germline V gene has CDR1 SGHAT and CDR2 FQNNGV. The CDR3 is 15 residues long. The CDR3 DNA is TGTGCCAGCAGCTCGCGTCTCACCGAAAACTATGGCTACACCTTC. Translated, it gives CASSSRLTENYGYTF.

The sample holds a few counts of this clone. V gene TRBV6-2 or TRBV6-3 combines with J gene TRBJ1-5; no clear D. Trimming stripped 2 bases from V and 1 base from J, with 9 bases between. This CDR3 comprises 15 residues. Germline-derived CDR1 and CDR2 are MNHEY and SVGEGT. CDR3 nucleotides: TGTGCCAGCAGTTACCCCGGCGGCAGCAATCAGCCCCAGCATTTT. Its protein is CASSYPGGSNQPQHF.

The rearrangement joins TRBV6-5 to TRBJ1-5, with TRBD1 matching 7 bases. The germline CDR1 and CDR2 sequences are MNHEY and SVGAGI. The CDR3 sequence is 16 residues long. V dropped 4 bases and J dropped 0; count of bases not matched to a gene: 6. The CDR3, as DNA: TGTGCCAGCAGTTTCGGACAGGCTTATAGCAATCAGCCCCAGCATTTT. Protein: CASSFGQAYSNQPQHF.